Listed below are T cell receptor beta chains from one sample, sequenced in a study of blood T cell repertoires in COVID-19. This table comes from immunoSEQ multiplex PCR, and its TCRdb copy is limited to in-frame clones, with some not included. The sample shows fewer than 250,000 clones, about 89% of them seen only once. Material: peripheral blood. The receptors originated from a woman aged 40 to 50 with acute or convalescent COVID-19. The CDR3 runs from the conserved cysteine through the conserved F or W. The order of the fields is D gene, J gene, V gene, clone size, CDR3 protein, CDR3 DNA. D genes are given only for firm matches. Clone size appears in some rows only: once, few, many, or a class for an expanded clone.

- | TRBJ2-2 | TRBV4-1 | - | CASSQIDGTQNTGELFF | TGCGCCAGCAGCCAAATCGACGGGACTCAAAACACCGGGGAGCTGTTTTTT
- | TRBJ1-2 | TRBV9 | once | CASSVGGFGQFNYGYTF | TGTGCCAGCAGCGTAGGTGGATTCGGACAGTTCAACTATGGCTACACCTTC
- | TRBJ1-4 | TRBV6-5 | - | CASTARKQVDKNGIF | TGTGCCAGCACTGCTAGGAAACAGGTGGACAAGAATGGGATTTTT
- | TRBJ1-2 | TRBV7-2 | few | CASSLQRDTYGYTF | TGTGCCAGCAGCCTACAGAGGGACACCTATGGCTACACCTTC
- | TRBJ2-4 | TRBV6-5 | - | CASSLFPGHAENIQYF | TGTGCCAGCAGTTTATTTCCGGGACATGCGGAAAACATTCAGTACTTC
- | TRBJ1-2 | TRBV10-2 | - | CASSEPKANYGYTF | TGCGCCAGCAGTGAACCTAAAGCTAACTATGGCTACACCTTC
- | TRBJ2-1 | TRBV7-2 | - | CASSDDRPAQFF | TGTGCCAGCAGCGACGACAGGCCTGCCCAGTTCTTC
- | TRBJ2-5 | TRBV5-1 | once | CASSLGGPKETQYF | TGCGCCAGCAGCTTGGGCGGGCCTAAAGAGACCCAGTACTTC
TRBD1 | TRBJ1-3 | TRBV2 | - | CASSAGQGGPGNTIYF | TGTGCCAGTAGCGCCGGACAGGGAGGACCTGGAAACACCATATATTTT
TRBD2 | TRBJ2-2 | TRBV29-1 | few | CSVETSGGLTGELFF | TGCAGCGTTGAAACAAGCGGGGGATTAACCGGGGAGCTGTTTTTT
TRBD2 | TRBJ2-5 | TRBV4-1 | - | CASSSRTSGGTLTTSQETQYF | TGCGCCAGCAGCTCACGGACTAGCGGGGGGACCCTTACGACCTCCCAAGAGACCCAGTACTTC
- | TRBJ1-1 | TRBV5-1 | - | CASSLGPGGNTEAFF | TGCGCCAGCAGCTTGGGGCCAGGAGGGAACACTGAAGCTTTCTTT
- | TRBJ1-1 | TRBV27 | - | CASRGRGRTEAFF | TGTGCCAGCAGGGGCCGGGGAAGGACTGAAGCTTTCTTT
- | TRBJ1-5 | TRBV4-1 | - | CASSQDHGGNQPQHF | TGCGCCAGCAGCCAAGATCACGGGGGAAATCAGCCCCAGCATTTT
- | TRBJ2-5 | TRBV27 | - | CASSSRTVETQYF | TGTGCCAGCAGTTCCCGGACAGTCGAAACCCAGTACTTC
- | TRBJ2-2 | TRBV6-2/TRBV6-3 | - | CASSYSAGFRELFF | TGTGCCAGCAGTTATTCGGCCGGGTTCCGGGAGCTGTTTTTT
- | TRBJ1-1 | TRBV15 | few | CATMTENTEAFF | TGTGCCACCATGACAGAGAACACTGAAGCTTTCTTT
- | TRBJ1-2 | TRBV7-9 | - | CASSLSTRFASYGYTF | TGTGCCAGCAGCTTATCAACACGCTTTGCAAGCTATGGCTACACCTTC
- | TRBJ1-2 | TRBV2 | - | CASSRTGNYGYTF | TGTGCCAGCAGCAGGACGGGGAACTATGGCTACACCTTC
- | TRBJ1-2 | TRBV25-1 | once | CASRGPYYGYTF | TGTGCCAGCAGGGGGCCTTACTATGGCTACACCTTC
- | TRBJ2-2 | TRBV7-3 | - | CASSLRQAGELFF | TGTGCCAGCAGCTTAAGACAGGCCGGGGAGCTGTTTTTT
- | TRBJ1-4 | TRBV6-5 | - | CASIRGANEKLFF | TGTGCCAGCATCCGGGGTGCTAATGAAAAACTGTTTTTT
TRBD2 | TRBJ2-3 | TRBV4-2 | - | CASSQERRGGDTQYF | TGTGCCAGCAGCCAAGAGAGGCGGGGGGGCGATACGCAGTATTTT
- | TRBJ1-6 | TRBV27 | - | CASGPTDNSPLHF | TGTGCCAGTGGGCCAACCGATAATTCACCCCTCCACTTT
TRBD1 | TRBJ1-1 | TRBV5-3 | few | CARSLAGLVGPGQPNTEAFF | TGTGCCAGAAGCTTGGCGGGTTTGGTAGGGCCGGGACAGCCGAACACTGAAGCTTTCTTT
- | TRBJ2-5 | TRBV21-1 | - | CASSKGLRQETQYF | TGTGCCAGCTCCAAAGGACTCCGCCAAGAGACCCAGTACTTC
TRBD1 | TRBJ1-1 | TRBV11-2 | - | CASSFPSGTGYTEAFF | TGTGCCAGCAGCTTCCCCTCCGGGACAGGTTACACTGAAGCTTTCTTT
- | TRBJ2-5 | TRBV6-5 | - | CASSPPGETQYF | TGTGCCAGCAGCCCCCCGGGGGAGACCCAGTACTTC
TRBD1 | TRBJ1-6 | TRBV27 | - | CASSSGQGYSPLHF | TGTGCCAGCAGTTCAGGACAGGGCTATTCACCCCTCCACTTT
- | TRBJ1-2 | TRBV6-1 | - | CASSEILGGNYGYTF | TGTGCCAGCAGTGAAATCTTGGGAGGGAACTATGGCTACACCTTC
TRBD2 | TRBJ2-1 | TRBV15 | - | CATSSGEGSETYNEQFF | TGTGCCACCAGCAGCGGGGAGGGCAGTGAGACCTACAATGAGCAGTTCTTC
- | TRBJ1-2 | TRBV6-1 | once | CASSDGNYGYTF | TGTGCCAGCAGTGACGGGAACTATGGCTACACCTTC
TRBD1 | TRBJ1-4 | TRBV19 | - | CASSSTGFEKLFF | TGTGCCAGTAGCTCGACAGGGTTTGAAAAACTGTTTTTT
- | TRBJ1-5 | TRBV6-5 | - | CASRPKGGFNQPQHF | TGTGCCAGCAGACCTAAAGGGGGATTCAATCAGCCCCAGCATTTT
TRBD1 | TRBJ1-2 | TRBV6-5 | - | CASRQGNYGYTF | TGTGCCAGCAGACAGGGGAACTATGGCTACACCTTC
TRBD1 | TRBJ2-5 | TRBV7-3 | - | CASSLGDSQTQYF | TGTGCCAGCAGCTTAGGGGACAGCCAGACCCAGTACTTC
- | TRBJ1-5 | TRBV6-5 | - | CASRPVGGNQPQHF | TGTGCCAGCAGACCCGTGGGAGGCAATCAGCCCCAGCATTTT
- | TRBJ1-3 | TRBV4-1 | - | CASSQEFRVYGNTIYF | TGCGCCAGCAGCCAAGAGTTCCGGGTTTATGGAAACACCATATATTTT
TRBD2 | TRBJ2-1 | TRBV12-3/TRBV12-4 | - | CASSSLASGEQFF | TGTGCCAGCAGTTCCCTGGCTAGCGGTGAGCAGTTCTTC
TRBD1 | TRBJ2-4 | TRBV5-1 | - | CASSFRPDRGLSKNIQYF | TGCGCCAGCAGCTTTCGGCCGGACAGGGGGCTATCCAAAAACATTCAGTACTTC
- | TRBJ1-4 | TRBV2 | - | CASSDRRGEKLFF | TGTGCCAGCAGTGATAGAAGGGGTGAAAAACTGTTTTTT
TRBD1 | TRBJ1-2 | TRBV7-2 | once | CASSSRTGVYGYTF | TGTGCCAGCAGCTCCCGGACAGGAGTATATGGCTACACCTTC
TRBD1 | TRBJ2-1 | TRBV6-6 | - | CASRRTGGSYNEQFF | TGTGCCAGCAGGAGGACAGGGGGATCCTACAATGAGCAGTTCTTC
- | TRBJ1-5 | TRBV12-3/TRBV12-4 | few | CASSPGQNQPQHF | TGTGCCAGCAGTCCCGGACAGAATCAGCCCCAGCATTTT
- | TRBJ2-2 | TRBV4-1 | - | CASTAGGGGTGELFF | TGCGCCAGCACGGCAGGGGGCGGGGGCACCGGGGAGCTGTTTTTT
- | TRBJ1-5 | TRBV24-1 | - | CATSDQTSGYPNQPQHF | TGTGCCACCAGTGACCAAACCTCAGGGTATCCCAATCAGCCCCAGCATTTT
TRBD2 | TRBJ2-1 | TRBV3-1/TRBV3-2 | - | CASSQVASGGRGEQFF | TGTGCCAGCAGCCAAGTGGCTAGCGGGGGTAGGGGGGAGCAGTTCTTC